The rows below give T cell receptor beta chains drawn from one sample of a study of T cells in Graves' hyperthyroidism and ophthalmopathy. TCRdb re-derived calls from the multiplex PCR reads in MiXCR, one entry per CDR3 protein. This table holds roughly 500,000 distinct CDR3 sequences, approximately 49% found once. Sequencing was performed on peripheral blood or thyroid tissue (not recorded which). The receptor set was obtained from an adult woman with Graves' disease, either hyperthyroidism or ophthalmopathy (not recorded which). Each CDR3 is given with its conserved first and last residue. D genes are given only for firm matches. Not all rows give a size; the values are once, few, many and, for expanded clones, a class.

V: TRBV2
size: few
J: TRBJ1-2
D: .
CDR3: CASSGQSGRIGYTF
DNA: TGTGCCAGCAGTGGGCAGTCAGGACGAATTGGCTACACCTTC

V: TRBV10-2
size: .
J: TRBJ2-4
D: .
CDR3: CASSVGDIQYF
DNA: TGCGCCAGCAGTGTGGGGGACATTCAGTACTTC

V: TRBV20-1
size: few
J: TRBJ1-2
D: .
CDR3: CSAEDFAGYTGDGYTF
DNA: TGCAGTGCCGAAGACTTTGCGGGATACACCGGGGACGGCTACACCTTC

V: TRBV25-1
size: .
J: TRBJ2-5
D: TRBD2
CDR3: CASSAPLGGGRETQYF
DNA: TGTGCCAGCAGTGCACCCTTAGGCGGGGGGCGAGAGACCCAGTACTTC

V: TRBV29-1
size: .
J: TRBJ1-1
D: .
CDR3: CSVTANTEAFF
DNA: TGCAGCGTTACAGCCAACACTGAAGCTTTCTTT

V: TRBV4-3
size: .
J: TRBJ2-2
D: .
CDR3: CASSHGPEGELFF
DNA: TGCGCCAGCAGCCACGGACCAGAAGGGGAGCTGTTTTTT

V: TRBV7-3
size: .
J: TRBJ2-7
D: .
CDR3: CASSPRLVGEQYF
DNA: TGTGCCAGCAGCCCTCGCCTCGTAGGGGAGCAGTACTTC

V: TRBV6-5
size: many
J: TRBJ2-7
D: .
CDR3: CASSYPGQYEQYF
DNA: TGTGCCAGCAGTTACCCAGGTCAATACGAGCAGTACTTC

V: TRBV29-1
size: .
J: TRBJ2-2
D: .
CDR3: CSVEAAFSGELFF
DNA: TGCAGCGTCGAGGCGGCGTTCTCCGGGGAGCTGTTTTTT

V: TRBV10-3
size: .
J: TRBJ1-2
D: TRBD1
CDR3: CAISGQGDRNYGYTF
DNA: TGTGCCATCAGTGGACAGGGGGACAGAAACTATGGCTACACCTTC

V: TRBV29-1
size: .
J: TRBJ2-7
D: .
CDR3: CSLRTGDYEQYF
DNA: TGCAGCCTTCGGACGGGGGACTACGAGCAGTACTTC

V: TRBV7-9
size: many
J: TRBJ2-7
D: TRBD2
CDR3: CASSLAGAGDLYEQYF
DNA: TGCGCCAGCAGCTTGGCCGGGGCGGGAGATCTCTACGAGCAGTACTTC

V: TRBV5-1
size: many
J: TRBJ2-7
D: TRBD1
CDR3: CASSGTGSSYEQYF
DNA: TGCGCCAGCAGCGGGACAGGGAGCTCCTACGAGCAGTACTTC

V: TRBV29-1
size: many
J: TRBJ1-4
D: .
CDR3: CSVEGLPGANEKLFF
DNA: TGCAGCGTTGAAGGTCTTCCGGGGGCAAATGAAAAACTGTTTTTT

V: TRBV29-1
size: .
J: TRBJ1-2
D: TRBD1
CDR3: CSTAGTGIGYTF
DNA: TGCAGCACGGCCGGGACAGGGATCGGCTACACCTTC

V: TRBV19
size: .
J: TRBJ1-1
D: .
CDR3: CASSTPWGTRDTEAFF
DNA: TGTGCCAGTAGTACCCCTTGGGGGACTAGGGACACTGAAGCTTTCTTT

V: TRBV5-1
size: few
J: TRBJ2-7
D: .
CDR3: CASSVGQSEQYF
DNA: TGCGCCAGCAGCGTGGGACAAAGCGAGCAGTACTTC

V: TRBV20-1
size: .
J: TRBJ1-4
D: TRBD1
CDR3: CSVPQGASTNEKLFF
DNA: TGCAGTGTTCCACAGGGGGCTTCAACTAATGAAAAACTGTTTTTT

V: TRBV7-2
size: .
J: TRBJ2-7
D: TRBD2
CDR3: CASSFSGRRGEQYF
DNA: TGTGCCAGCAGCTTTAGCGGGAGAAGAGGCGAGCAGTACTTC

V: TRBV10-2
size: many
J: TRBJ2-6
D: TRBD1
CDR3: CASSEHRGQTGANVLTF
DNA: TGCGCCAGCAGTGAGCACAGGGGGCAGACCGGGGCCAACGTCCTGACTTTC

V: TRBV3-1
size: many
J: TRBJ2-5
D: .
CDR3: CASSQDAFQETQYF
DNA: TGTGCCAGCAGCCAAGATGCCTTCCAAGAGACCCAGTACTTC

V: TRBV5-1
size: .
J: TRBJ1-2
D: TRBD1
CDR3: CASSQTGAYGYTF
DNA: TGCGCCAGCAGTCAGACAGGGGCCTATGGCTACACCTTC

V: TRBV20-1
size: .
J: TRBJ2-2
D: .
CDR3: CSARVSGRTNTGELFF
DNA: TGCAGTGCTAGAGTATCGGGGCGGACGAACACCGGGGAGCTGTTTTTT

V: TRBV7-8
size: .
J: TRBJ1-1
D: .
CDR3: CASSPGLGATEAFF
DNA: TGTGCCAGCAGCCCCGGGCTCGGGGCGACTGAAGCTTTCTTT

V: TRBV12-3/TRBV12-4
size: many
J: TRBJ2-7
D: TRBD1
CDR3: CASLLTGSYEQYF
DNA: TGTGCCAGCCTCCTGACAGGGTCCTACGAGCAGTACTTC

V: TRBV19
size: .
J: TRBJ1-5
D: .
CDR3: CARYAGGSNQPQHF
DNA: TGTGCTAGATACGCGGGCGGAAGCAATCAGCCCCAGCATTTT

V: TRBV6-1
size: many
J: TRBJ2-5
D: TRBD1
CDR3: CASSPTGGYQETQYF
DNA: TGTGCCAGCAGCCCGACAGGGGGATACCAAGAGACCCAGTACTTC

V: TRBV15
size: many
J: TRBJ1-1
D: .
CDR3: CATSRGRFMNTEAFF
DNA: TGTGCCACCAGCAGAGGAAGATTCATGAACACTGAAGCTTTCTTT

V: TRBV7-9
size: many
J: TRBJ1-3
D: .
CDR3: CASSPPAGRVGNTIYF
DNA: TGTGCCAGCAGCCCACCGGCGGGCCGAGTGGGAAACACCATATATTTT

V: TRBV4-1
size: .
J: TRBJ1-3
D: .
CDR3: CASSQMEARPGNTIYF
DNA: TGCGCCAGCAGCCAGATGGAAGCGAGGCCTGGAAACACCATATATTTT

V: TRBV29-1
size: .
J: TRBJ1-5
D: .
CDR3: CSVDYGSGGTQHF
DNA: TGCAGCGTTGATTACGGGTCTGGGGGGACCCAGCATTTT

V: TRBV30
size: .
J: TRBJ2-7
D: .
CDR3: CAGQGLSSYEQYF
DNA: TGTGCCGGGCAGGGGTTAAGCTCCTACGAGCAGTACTTC

V: TRBV29-1
size: .
J: TRBJ2-7
D: TRBD2
CDR3: CSVVGIAGRPYEQYF
DNA: TGCAGCGTTGTCGGAATAGCGGGACGCCCCTACGAGCAGTACTTC

V: TRBV6-1
size: .
J: TRBJ1-5
D: TRBD1
CDR3: CASRTSSSGTGNQPQHF
DNA: TGTGCCAGCAGAACGAGCTCTTCCGGGACAGGGAATCAGCCCCAGCATTTT

V: TRBV14
size: .
J: TRBJ1-2
D: .
CDR3: CAISAGSYGYTF
DNA: TGTGCCATCAGTGCCGGCAGCTATGGCTACACCTTC

V: TRBV9
size: few
J: TRBJ1-1
D: TRBD1
CDR3: CASSRTGLTTGTEAFF
DNA: TGTGCCAGCAGCCGGACAGGGCTTACTACGGGCACTGAAGCTTTCTTT

V: TRBV20-1
size: .
J: TRBJ1-2
D: .
CDR3: CSASVGYGYTF
DNA: TGCAGTGCTAGCGTTGGGTATGGCTACACCTTC

V: TRBV6-1
size: many
J: TRBJ1-1
D: TRBD1
CDR3: CASSAQGGAFF
DNA: TGTGCCAGCAGTGCCCAGGGGGGAGCTTTCTTT

V: TRBV29-1
size: .
J: TRBJ2-7
D: TRBD2
CDR3: CSVKGLASHEQYF
DNA: TGCAGCGTGAAGGGACTAGCGTCTCACGAGCAGTACTTC

V: TRBV6-6
size: few
J: TRBJ1-5
D: .
CDR3: CASILGGNQPQHF
DNA: TGTGCCAGCATCCTTGGGGGGAATCAGCCCCAGCATTTT

V: TRBV20-1
size: .
J: TRBJ1-6
D: .
CDR3: CSARDPQSNSPLHF
DNA: TGCAGTGCTAGAGACCCCCAGAGTAATTCACCCCTCCACTTT

V: TRBV20-1
size: many
J: TRBJ2-7
D: .
CDR3: CSARDVYEQYF
DNA: TGCAGTGCTAGAGATGTCTACGAGCAGTACTTC

V: TRBV20-1
size: many
J: TRBJ1-5
D: .
CDR3: CSARPLGGNQPQHF
DNA: TGCAGTGCTAGACCCCTCGGGGGGAATCAGCCCCAGCATTTT

V: TRBV12-3/TRBV12-4
size: .
J: TRBJ1-5
D: TRBD1
CDR3: CASSLVTGGPQPQHF
DNA: TGTGCCAGCAGTTTAGTAACAGGGGGGCCTCAGCCCCAGCATTTT

V: TRBV19
size: .
J: TRBJ1-1
D: .
CDR3: CASSTGLITEAFF
DNA: TGTGCCAGTAGCACCGGGTTGATCACTGAAGCTTTCTTT

V: TRBV2
size: .
J: TRBJ2-7
D: TRBD1
CDR3: CASSPGTGWGEQYF
DNA: TGTGCCAGCAGCCCCGGGACAGGGTGGGGCGAGCAGTACTTC

V: TRBV7-9
size: .
J: TRBJ1-2
D: TRBD1
CDR3: CASSRDRVTSGYTF
DNA: TGTGCCAGCAGTCGGGACAGGGTTACCTCTGGCTACACCTTC

V: TRBV7-2
size: .
J: TRBJ2-5
D: .
CDR3: CASSLVGATQETQYF
DNA: TGTGCCAGCAGCTTAGTTGGGGCGACACAAGAGACCCAGTACTTC

V: TRBV5-6
size: .
J: TRBJ2-2
D: TRBD2
CDR3: CASSLALAGDTGELFF
DNA: TGTGCCAGCAGCTTGGCTCTAGCGGGAGACACCGGGGAGCTGTTTTTT

V: TRBV5-5
size: many
J: TRBJ2-5
D: TRBD2
CDR3: CASSFLLAGLGETQYF
DNA: TGTGCCAGCAGCTTTTTACTAGCGGGTCTTGGGGAGACCCAGTACTTC

V: TRBV5-1
size: many
J: TRBJ2-7
D: TRBD2
CDR3: CASSITSGSEEQYF
DNA: TGCGCCAGCAGCATTACTAGCGGGAGTGAAGAGCAGTACTTC